Listed here are 13 T cell receptor beta chains from one sample, sequenced in a study of OX40 agonist ivuxolimab in advanced cancers. Some clones are missing from TCRdb's copy, which holds only in-frame ones; the method was immunoSEQ multiplex PCR. The data contain approximately 44,000 clones, more than 65% of them singletons. The sample here was CD4+ or CD8+ T cells sorted from blood, taken in a trial of the OX40 agonist ivuxolimab. Receptors were obtained from an adult with an advanced solid tumor such as melanoma, head and neck, liver or kidney cancer.

V usage is TRBV19 and J usage is TRBJ1-6, with 10 bases lining up with TRBD1. V lost 6 bases, J lost 9 bases, and 11 bases stayed unmatched. The CDR3 covers 16 residues. Per germline, CDR1 LNHDA and CDR2 SQIVND (reference sequence). The DNA for the CDR3 is TGTGCCAGTAGACCCCCGACAGGGGGCTTTAGTTCACCCCTCCACTTT. It is translated as CASRPPTGGFSSPLHF. The full variable domain, completed using reference TRBV19 and TRBJ1-6, is DGGITQSPKYLFRKEGQNVTLSCEQNLNHDAMYWYRQDPGQGLRLIYYSQIVNDFQKGDIAEGYSVSREKKESFPLTVTSAQKNPTAFYLCASRPPTGGFSSPLHFGNGTRLTVT.

This chain joins TRBV5-6 and TRBJ2-7; 7 nucleotides agree with TRBD1. Looked up from germline, CDR1 is SGHDT and CDR2 is YYEEEE. V was clipped by 5 bases and J by 0 bases; unmatched bases: 5. The CDR3 loop spans 14 amino acids. The CDR3 is CASSLDRFSYEQYF. For the CDR3, the DNA is TGTGCCAGCAGTCTGGACAGGTTCTCCTACGAGCAGTACTTC.

V and J are TRBV5-1 and TRBJ2-7; D possibly corresponds to TRBD1 (6 bases). Germline CDR1 and CDR2: SGHRS and YFSETQ. The CDR3 covers 14 residues. V lost 4 bases to trimming and J lost 0 bases, with 11 bases between them. The CDR3 nucleotides are TGCGCCAGCAGCCGGAACAGGGACTCCTACGAGCAGTACTTC. Amino acid sequence: CASSRNRDSYEQYF.

The V call is TRBV5-1, the J call TRBJ1-1; no definite D call. Trimming took 2 bases from V and 2 from J, leaving 13 bases between them. CDR1 SGHRS and CDR2 YFSETQ come from the germline V gene. The CDR3 is made up of 15 amino acids. The CDR3 protein is CASSFGEKQNTEAFF. The CDR3 region has the DNA TGCGCCAGCAGCTTTGGGGAGAAACAAAACACTGAAGCTTTCTTT.

The V and J genes are TRBV4-1 and TRBJ2-3; D not certain. CDR1 and CDR2 (germline): MGHRA, YSYEKL. The CDR3 consists of 14 residues. The V and J ends lost 1 base and 0 bases respectively, with 5 bases between them. Here the CDR3 reads CASSQAQSTDTQYF. CDR3 DNA sequence: TGCGCCAGCAGCCAAGCACAGAGCACAGATACGCAGTATTTT.

The V and J genes are TRBV5-8 and TRBJ2-7; D is uncertain. This CDR3 spans 14 amino acids. Germline CDR1 SGHTS, CDR2 YDEGEE. V was shortened by 3 bases and J by 2 bases, with 12 bases between the two germline ends. The CDR3 spells CASSSRPMAYEQYF. The CDR3 DNA is TGTGCCAGCAGCTCCCGTCCCATGGCCTACGAGCAGTACTTC.

This rearrangement joins TRBV5-1 to TRBJ2-2; D is perhaps TRBD2 (6 bases). The V end lost 4 bases, the J end lost 0 bases, and 19 bases lay between the germline ends. The CDR3 is 18 amino acids. Germline values: CDR1 SGHRS, CDR2 YFSETQ. The CDR3 region has the DNA TGCGCCAGCAGCCCCCAAACTAGCCTTAGAGCGAACACCGGGGAGCTGTTTTTT. Its protein product is CASSPQTSLRANTGELFF. The full variable domain, completed using reference TRBV5-1 and TRBJ2-2, is KAGVTQTPRYLIKTRGQQVTLSCSPISGHRSVSWYQQTPGQGLQFLFEYFSETQRNKGNFPGRFSGRQFSNSRSEMNVSTLELGDSALYLCASSPQTSLRANTGELFFGEGSRLTVL.

This chain connects TRBV21-1 to TRBJ2-3. TRBV21-1 is reported as a pseudogene. CDR3 length: 16 residues. The CDR3, as DNA: TGTGCCAGCAGCAAACCAAAGGACCCTACCACAGATACGCAGTATTTT. Protein sequence: CASSKPKDPTTDTQYF.

The CDR3 DNA sequence: TGCGCCAGCAGCCATCCCGGACAGGGCAATCAGCCCCAGCATTTT. As protein: CASSHPGQGNQPQHF. J is TRBJ1-5 and V is TRBV4-1, with TRBD1 identical over 7 bases. The CDR3 loop spans 15 amino acids. CDR1 is MGHRA, CDR2 YSYEKL, per germline. Trimming at V came to 3 bases and at J to 2 bases, leaving 4 bases not matched to a gene.

The chain employs TRBV5-1 and TRBJ1-4; TRBD1 aligns across 7 bases. V lost 1 base to trimming and J lost 7 bases; unmatched junction nucleotides: 10. Germline V gene data show CDR1 as SGHRS and CDR2 as YFSETQ. The CDR3 extends over 16 amino acids. CDR3: CASSLPPGQSSEKLFF. In DNA form, the CDR3 reads TGCGCCAGCAGCTTGCCTCCGGGACAGTCTAGTGAAAAACTGTTTTTT.

V gene TRBV6-6 combines with J gene TRBJ1-1, with TRBD1 matching over 8 bases. This CDR3 contains 15 residues. Germline V CDR1 and CDR2: MNHNY, SVGAGI (reference sequence). The V segment lost 2 bases and the J segment 4 bases; nucleotides outside the gene matches: 6. The chain's CDR3 is CASSYPDRGITEAFF. The CDR3 nucleotides are TGTGCCAGCAGTTACCCCGACAGGGGAATCACTGAAGCTTTCTTT.

V is TRBV11-2 and J is TRBJ1-2, with D possibly matching TRBD1 (6 bases). The CDR3 covers 14 residues. Trimming took 4 bases from V and 7 from J, leaving 16 bases between them. The V gene's germline CDR1 is SGHAT and CDR2 FQNNGV. As DNA, the CDR3 is TGTGCCAGCAGCTATTCAGGGGTTGTTGGTGGCTACACCTTC. Residues: CASSYSGVVGGYTF. Full variable domain (missing parts from reference TRBV11-2 and TRBJ1-2): EAGVAQSPRYKIIEKRQSVAFWCNPISGHATLYWYQQILGQGPKLLIQFQNNGVVDDSQLPKDRFSAERLKGVDSTLKIQPAKLEDSAVYLCASSYSGVVGGYTFGSGTRLTVV.

The rearrangement uses TRBV4-1 and TRBJ2-2; TRBD1 matches at 9 bases. The CDR3 is 16 residues long. CDR1 and CDR2 (germline): MGHRA, YSYEKL. The trim removed 1 base at V and 5 bases at J, leaving 5 bases unmatched. CDR3 residues: CASSQVNGQGTGELFF. CDR3 DNA: TGCGCCAGCAGCCAAGTAAACGGACAGGGGACCGGGGAGCTGTTTTTT.